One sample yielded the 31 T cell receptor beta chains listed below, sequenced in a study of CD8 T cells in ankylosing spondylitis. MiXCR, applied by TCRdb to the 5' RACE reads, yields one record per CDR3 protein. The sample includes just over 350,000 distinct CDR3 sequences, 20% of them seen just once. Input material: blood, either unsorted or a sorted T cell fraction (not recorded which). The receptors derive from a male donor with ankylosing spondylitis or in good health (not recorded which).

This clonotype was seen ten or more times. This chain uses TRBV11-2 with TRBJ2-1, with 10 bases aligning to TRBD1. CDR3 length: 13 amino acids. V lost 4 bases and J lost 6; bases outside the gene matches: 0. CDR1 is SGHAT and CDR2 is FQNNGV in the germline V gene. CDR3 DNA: TGTGCCAGCAGCTGGACAGGGGGCAATGAGCAGTTCTTC. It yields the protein CASSWTGGNEQFF.

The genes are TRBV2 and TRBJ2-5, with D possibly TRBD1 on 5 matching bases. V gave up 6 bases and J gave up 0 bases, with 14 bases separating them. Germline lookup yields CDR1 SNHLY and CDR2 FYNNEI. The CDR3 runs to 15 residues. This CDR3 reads CASSGQWGYQETQYF. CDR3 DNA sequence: TGTGCCAGCAGCGGCCAGTGGGGCTACCAAGAGACCCAGTACTTC.

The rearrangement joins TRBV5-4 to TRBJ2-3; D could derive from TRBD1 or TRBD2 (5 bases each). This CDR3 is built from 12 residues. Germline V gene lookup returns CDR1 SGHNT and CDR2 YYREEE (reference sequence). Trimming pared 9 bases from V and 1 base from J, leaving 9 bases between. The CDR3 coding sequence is TGTGCCATGGGGGTGGGCACAGATACGCAGTATTTT. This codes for CAMGVGTDTQYF.

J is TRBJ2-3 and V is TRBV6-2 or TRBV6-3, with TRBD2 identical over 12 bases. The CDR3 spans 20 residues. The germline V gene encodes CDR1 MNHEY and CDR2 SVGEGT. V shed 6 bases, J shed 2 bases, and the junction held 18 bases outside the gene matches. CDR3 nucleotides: TGTGCCAGCAGCCCCGGGACGGAGACTAGCGGGGGCCTCCCCACAGATACGCAGTATTTT. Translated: CASSPGTETSGGLPTDTQYF.

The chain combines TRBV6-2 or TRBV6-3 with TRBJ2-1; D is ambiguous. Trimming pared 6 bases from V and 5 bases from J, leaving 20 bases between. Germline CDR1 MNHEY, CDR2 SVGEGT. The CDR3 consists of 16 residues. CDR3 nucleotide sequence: TGTGCCAGCAGAGTGGATGTAGTCGACCCTCACAATGAGCAGTTCTTC. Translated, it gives CASRVDVVDPHNEQFF.

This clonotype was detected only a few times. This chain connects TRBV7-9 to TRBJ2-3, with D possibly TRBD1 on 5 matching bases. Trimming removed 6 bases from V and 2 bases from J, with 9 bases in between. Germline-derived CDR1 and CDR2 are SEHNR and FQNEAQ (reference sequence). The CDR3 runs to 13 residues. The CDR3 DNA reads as TGTGCCAGCAGTCCAGGGAACACAGATACGCAGTATTTT. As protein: CASSPGNTDTQYF.

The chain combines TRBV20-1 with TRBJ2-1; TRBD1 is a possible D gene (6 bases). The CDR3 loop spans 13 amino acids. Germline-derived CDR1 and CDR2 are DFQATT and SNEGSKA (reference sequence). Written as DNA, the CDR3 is TGCAGCACCACAGGGAGCTCCTACAATGAGCAGTTCTTC. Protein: CSTTGSSYNEQFF.

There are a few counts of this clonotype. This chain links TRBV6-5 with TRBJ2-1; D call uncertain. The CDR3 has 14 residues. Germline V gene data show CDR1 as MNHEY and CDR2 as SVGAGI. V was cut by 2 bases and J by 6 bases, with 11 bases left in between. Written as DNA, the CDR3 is TGTGCCAGCAGTTACCGCATGGCCGGCAATGAGCAGTTCTTC. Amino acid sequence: CASSYRMAGNEQFF.

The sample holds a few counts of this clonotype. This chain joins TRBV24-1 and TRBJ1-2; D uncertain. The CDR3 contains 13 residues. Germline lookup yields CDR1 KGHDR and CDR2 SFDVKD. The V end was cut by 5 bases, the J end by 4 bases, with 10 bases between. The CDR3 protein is CATSAGRFYGYTF. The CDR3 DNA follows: TGTGCCACCAGTGCTGGCAGATTCTATGGCTACACCTTC.

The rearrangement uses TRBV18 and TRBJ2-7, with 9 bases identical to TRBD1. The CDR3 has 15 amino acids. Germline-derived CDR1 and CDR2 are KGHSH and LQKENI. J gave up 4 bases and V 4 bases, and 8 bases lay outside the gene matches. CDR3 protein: CASSRETDRGYEQYF. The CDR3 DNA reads TGTGCCAGCTCACGCGAGACGGACAGGGGTTACGAGCAGTACTTC.

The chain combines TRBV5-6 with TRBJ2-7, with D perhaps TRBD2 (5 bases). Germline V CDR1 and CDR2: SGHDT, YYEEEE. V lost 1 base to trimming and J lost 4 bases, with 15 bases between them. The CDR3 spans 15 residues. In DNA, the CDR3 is TGTGCCAGCAGCTTGTTGTCGGGATTCGCTTACGAGCAGTACTTC. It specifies CASSLLSGFAYEQYF.

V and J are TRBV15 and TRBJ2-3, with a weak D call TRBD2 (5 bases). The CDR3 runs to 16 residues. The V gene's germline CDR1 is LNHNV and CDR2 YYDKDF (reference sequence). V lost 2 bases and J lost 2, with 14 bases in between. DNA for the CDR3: TGTGCCACCAGCAGATGGTTGGCAGCGGACACAGATACGCAGTATTTT. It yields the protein CATSRWLAADTDTQYF.

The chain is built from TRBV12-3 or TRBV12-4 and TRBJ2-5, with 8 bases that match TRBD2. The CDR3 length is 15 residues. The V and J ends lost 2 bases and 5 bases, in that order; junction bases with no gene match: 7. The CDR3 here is CASSLTGLVGETQYF. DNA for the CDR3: TGTGCCAGCAGTTTAACGGGACTAGTAGGCGAGACCCAGTACTTC.

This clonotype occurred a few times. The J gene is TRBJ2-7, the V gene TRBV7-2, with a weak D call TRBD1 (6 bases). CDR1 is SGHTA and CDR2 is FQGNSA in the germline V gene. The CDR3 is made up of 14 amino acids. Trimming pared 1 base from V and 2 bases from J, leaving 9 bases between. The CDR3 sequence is CASSLEQGAYEQYF. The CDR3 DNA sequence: TGTGCCAGCAGCTTAGAACAGGGAGCCTACGAGCAGTACTTC.

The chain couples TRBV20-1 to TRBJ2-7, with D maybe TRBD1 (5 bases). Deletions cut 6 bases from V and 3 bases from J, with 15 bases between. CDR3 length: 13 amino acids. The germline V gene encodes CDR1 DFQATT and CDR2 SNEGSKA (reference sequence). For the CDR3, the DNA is TGCAGTGCAAAAGGGGCTACTGACTACGAGCAGTACTTC. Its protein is CSAKGATDYEQYF.

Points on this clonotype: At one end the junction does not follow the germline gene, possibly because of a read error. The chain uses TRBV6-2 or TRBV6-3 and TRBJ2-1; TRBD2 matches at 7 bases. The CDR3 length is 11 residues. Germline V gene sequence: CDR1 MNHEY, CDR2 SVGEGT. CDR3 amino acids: CASSYTSELVF. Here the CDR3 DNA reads TGTGCCAGCAGTTATACTAGCGAACTAGTCTTC.

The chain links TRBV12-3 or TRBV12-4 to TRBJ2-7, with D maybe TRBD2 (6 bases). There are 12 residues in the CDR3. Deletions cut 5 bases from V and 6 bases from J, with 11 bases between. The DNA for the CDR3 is TGTGCCAGCAGTACCGGGGGTCCCGAGCAGTACTTC. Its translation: CASSTGGPEQYF.

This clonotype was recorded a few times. CDR3 sequence: CASSFSLVGDTQYF. The CDR3 nucleotides are TGTGCCAGCAGCTTTAGTTTGGTCGGGGATACGCAGTATTTT. V usage is TRBV7-3 and J usage is TRBJ2-3; D uncertain. The CDR3 extends over 14 amino acids. Germline V gene data show CDR1 as SGHTA and CDR2 as FQGTGA. Trimming cost V 3 bases and J 6 bases, with 13 bases left between them.

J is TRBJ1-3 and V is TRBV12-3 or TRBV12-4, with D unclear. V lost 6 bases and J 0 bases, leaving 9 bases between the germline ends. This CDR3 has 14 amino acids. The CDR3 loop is CASSHGHSGNTIYF. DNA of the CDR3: TGTGCCAGCAGCCACGGTCACTCTGGAAACACCATATATTTT.

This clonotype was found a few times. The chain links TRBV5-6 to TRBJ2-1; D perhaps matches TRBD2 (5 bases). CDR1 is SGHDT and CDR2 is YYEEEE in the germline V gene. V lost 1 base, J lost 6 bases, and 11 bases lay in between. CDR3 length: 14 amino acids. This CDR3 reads CASSLSGSSNEQFF. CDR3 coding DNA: TGTGCCAGCAGCTTGAGCGGTTCGAGCAATGAGCAGTTCTTC. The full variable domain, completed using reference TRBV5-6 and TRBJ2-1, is DAGVTQSPTHLIKTRGQQVTLRCSPKSGHDTVSWYQQALGQGPQFIFQYYEEEERQRGNFPDRFSGHQFPNYSSELNVNALLLGDSALYLCASSLSGSSNEQFFGPGTRLTVL.

The CDR3 is CSVAASGVRNEQFF. The CDR3 DNA sequence: TGCAGCGTTGCTGCTAGCGGGGTAAGGAATGAGCAGTTCTTC. This chain uses TRBV29-1 with TRBJ2-1; the match to TRBD2 covers 9 bases. Germline CDR1 reads SQVTM; CDR2 reads ANQGSEA. The trim removed 4 bases at V and 7 bases at J, leaving 8 bases unmatched. The CDR3 sequence is 14 residues long.

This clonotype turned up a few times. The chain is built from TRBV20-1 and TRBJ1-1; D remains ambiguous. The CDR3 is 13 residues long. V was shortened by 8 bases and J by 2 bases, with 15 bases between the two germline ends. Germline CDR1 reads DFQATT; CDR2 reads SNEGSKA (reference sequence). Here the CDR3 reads CSPVGVINTEAFF. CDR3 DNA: TGCAGTCCAGTTGGGGTGATCAACACTGAAGCTTTCTTT.

The CDR3: CATSDPGGTGELFF. CDR3 in DNA: TGTGCCACCAGTGATCCCGGGGGCACCGGGGAGCTGTTTTTT. The V gene is TRBV24-1, the J gene TRBJ2-2; D is perhaps TRBD2 (6 bases). CDR3 size: 14 residues. The germline V gene has CDR1 KGHDR and CDR2 SFDVKD. With 3 bases removed from V and 4 bases from J, the gap between germline ends came to 8 bases.

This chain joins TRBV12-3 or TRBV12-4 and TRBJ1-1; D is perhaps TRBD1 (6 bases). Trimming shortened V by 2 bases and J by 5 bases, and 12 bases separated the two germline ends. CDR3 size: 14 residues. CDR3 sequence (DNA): TGTGCCAGCAGTTTAAACAGGGTGGCGACTGAAGCTTTCTTT. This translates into CASSLNRVATEAFF.

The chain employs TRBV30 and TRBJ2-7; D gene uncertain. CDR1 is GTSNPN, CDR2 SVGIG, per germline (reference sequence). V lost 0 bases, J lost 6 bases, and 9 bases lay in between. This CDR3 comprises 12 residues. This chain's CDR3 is CAWSVLGSEQYF. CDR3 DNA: TGTGCCTGGAGTGTACTGGGATCCGAGCAGTACTTC.

CDR3 residues: CASRTVYEQYF. The CDR3 DNA is TGTGCCAGCAGAACCGTTTACGAGCAGTACTTC. This rearrangement joins TRBV6-5 to TRBJ2-7, with D uncertain. Germline V gene data show CDR1 as MNHEY and CDR2 as SVGAGI. Trimming shortened V by 6 bases and J by 4 bases, and 7 bases separated the two germline ends. The CDR3 runs 11 residues.

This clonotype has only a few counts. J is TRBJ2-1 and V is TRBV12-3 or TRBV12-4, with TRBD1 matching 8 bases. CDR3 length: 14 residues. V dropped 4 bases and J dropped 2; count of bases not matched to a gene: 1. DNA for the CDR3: TGTGCCAGCAGTTCGACAGGGGCCTACAATGAGCAGTTCTTC. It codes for CASSSTGAYNEQFF.

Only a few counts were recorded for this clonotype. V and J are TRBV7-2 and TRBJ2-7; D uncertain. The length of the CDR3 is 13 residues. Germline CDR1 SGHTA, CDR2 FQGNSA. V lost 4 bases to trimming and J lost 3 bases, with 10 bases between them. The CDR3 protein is CASSSAKNYEQYF. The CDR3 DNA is TGTGCCAGCAGCTCGGCGAAGAACTACGAGCAGTACTTC.

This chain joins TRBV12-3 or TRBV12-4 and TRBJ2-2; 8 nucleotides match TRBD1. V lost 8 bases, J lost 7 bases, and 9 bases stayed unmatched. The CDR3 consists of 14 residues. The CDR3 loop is CASLDREFYGELFF. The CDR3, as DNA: TGTGCCAGCCTGGACAGGGAATTTTACGGGGAGCTGTTTTTT.

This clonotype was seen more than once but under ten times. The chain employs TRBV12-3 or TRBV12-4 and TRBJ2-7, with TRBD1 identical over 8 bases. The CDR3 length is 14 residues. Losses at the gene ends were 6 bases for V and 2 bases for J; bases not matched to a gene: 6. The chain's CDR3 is CASSPIQGAYEQYF. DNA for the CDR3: TGTGCCAGCAGCCCGATACAGGGGGCCTACGAGCAGTACTTC.

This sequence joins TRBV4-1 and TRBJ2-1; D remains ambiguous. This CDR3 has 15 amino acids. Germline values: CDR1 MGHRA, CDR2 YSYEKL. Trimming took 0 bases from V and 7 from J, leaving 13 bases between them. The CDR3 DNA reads TGCGCCAGCAGCCAAGAGTTTCGGGCCTCAAATGAGCAGTTCTTC. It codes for CASSQEFRASNEQFF.